This TCR beta chain appears in the sequencing data of a study of early T cells in non-severe SARS-CoV-2 infection. Attachment of unique molecular identifiers to individual cDNA molecules was performed. TCRdb processed the 5' RACE reads anew with MiXCR; each CDR3 protein has one entry. The sample shows tens of thousands of distinct CDR3 sequences, about 12% of them seen only once. Trimming shortened V by 3 bases and J by 9 bases, and 24 bases separated the two germline ends. Germline-derived CDR1 and CDR2 are DFQATT and SNEGSKA (reference sequence). The CDR3 loop spans 15 amino acids. This clonotype was recorded at least ten times. Its antigen is not known. Findings and limits, study-wide: CD4 and private specificities were missed by VDJdb matching, which favored anti-spike CD8 responses.

Sequencing was carried out using whole blood. The chain employs TRBV20-1 and TRBJ2-7; D is tentatively TRBD1 or TRBD2 (6 bases each). This sequence was found in an adult who was a healthcare worker with PCR-confirmed SARS-CoV-2 infection or an uninfected control (not recorded which). The CDR3 reads CSASDKGGPLRGQYF. The CDR3 DNA follows: TGCAGTGCTAGTGATAAGGGGGGCCCACTACGAGGGCAGTACTTC.